The 8 T cell receptor beta chains below were found in one sample sequenced in a study of graft-versus-host responses after intestinal transplantation. Using immunoSEQ multiplex PCR, the repertoire was profiled, and TCRdb retains in-frame clones only, with some absent. The sample has 55,000 to 80,000 clones, approximately 90% seen once. No antigen has been identified for these receptors. Source: unstimulated CD8+ T cells sorted from spleen or lymph node cells, taken before transplant. Receptor source: a human donor who was the organ donor for an intestinal transplant.

This chain uses TRBV6-4 with TRBJ1-5, with D uncertain. From germline, CDR1 is MRHNA and CDR2 SNTAGT. Trimming took 8 bases from V and 1 from J, leaving 9 bases between them. The CDR3 consists of 13 residues. CDR3 bases: TGTGCCAGCTCAGAACGAAGCAATCAGCCCCAGCATTTT. Its translation: CASSERSNQPQHF.

V usage is TRBV27 and J usage is TRBJ2-1; D is undetermined. CDR3 length: 14 amino acids. Looked up from germline, CDR1 is MNHEY and CDR2 is SMNVEV (reference sequence). Trimming stripped 5 bases from V and 2 bases from J, with 10 bases between. The CDR3 nucleotides are TGTGCCAGCAGTGTAACTCTCCCCTACAATGAGCAGTTCTTC. It yields the protein CASSVTLPYNEQFF.

The chain joins TRBV4-3 to TRBJ1-5, with TRBD1 as a possible D gene (5 bases). There are 15 residues in the CDR3. The germline gives CDR1 LGHNA, CDR2 YSLEER. Trimming cost V 0 bases and J 5 bases, with 11 bases left between them. This CDR3 reads CASSQEPGCHQPQHF. CDR3 bases: TGCGCCAGCAGCCAAGAGCCAGGGTGCCATCAGCCCCAGCATTTT.

The chain recombines TRBV29-1 with TRBJ2-7; 11 nucleotides line up with TRBD2. Looked up from germline, CDR1 is SQVTM and CDR2 is ANQGSEA. The CDR3 covers 12 residues. V lost 5 bases and J lost 3; bases outside the gene matches: 0. Here the CDR3 DNA reads TGCAGCGTTCTAGCGGGAGGCTACGAGCAGTACTTC. It codes for CSVLAGGYEQYF.

The genes are TRBV1 and TRBJ2-1; TRBD2, the table's D call, was not compared with the DNA. TRBV1 is flagged as a pseudogene. This CDR3 comprises 18 residues. DNA for the CDR3: TGCACCAGCAGCCAAGGAGGAAGCGGGAGGAGCTCCTACAATGAGCAGTTCTTC. It codes for CTSSQGGSGRSSYNEQFF.

The V and J genes are TRBV6-1 and TRBJ2-2; 8 nucleotides align to TRBD1. The V segment lost 4 bases and the J segment 3 bases; nucleotides outside the gene matches: 4. This CDR3 has 15 residues. Germline V CDR1 and CDR2: MNHNS, SASEGT. The CDR3 region has the DNA TGTGCCAGCAGTGCAGGGGGCATTCACACCGGGGAGCTGTTTTTT. This translates into CASSAGGIHTGELFF.

The V and J genes are TRBV11-2 and TRBJ2-1, with D tentatively TRBD2 (6 bases). Trimming shortened V by 4 bases and J by 6 bases, and 7 bases separated the two germline ends. The germline CDR1 and CDR2 sequences are SGHAT and FQNNGV. This CDR3 comprises 12 residues. CDR3 nucleotides: TGTGCCAGCAGCTCGACTAGCAATGAGCAGTTCTTC. Translated: CASSSTSNEQFF.

V and J are TRBV5-6 and TRBJ2-7, with D possibly matching TRBD1 (6 bases). The CDR3 sequence is 14 residues long. Trimming pared 3 bases from V and 6 bases from J, leaving 16 bases between. Germline V gene data show CDR1 as SGHDT and CDR2 as YYEEEE. This CDR3 is CASSSTPGQIEQYF. CDR3 DNA: TGTGCCAGCAGCTCCACACCCGGACAGATCGAGCAGTACTTC.